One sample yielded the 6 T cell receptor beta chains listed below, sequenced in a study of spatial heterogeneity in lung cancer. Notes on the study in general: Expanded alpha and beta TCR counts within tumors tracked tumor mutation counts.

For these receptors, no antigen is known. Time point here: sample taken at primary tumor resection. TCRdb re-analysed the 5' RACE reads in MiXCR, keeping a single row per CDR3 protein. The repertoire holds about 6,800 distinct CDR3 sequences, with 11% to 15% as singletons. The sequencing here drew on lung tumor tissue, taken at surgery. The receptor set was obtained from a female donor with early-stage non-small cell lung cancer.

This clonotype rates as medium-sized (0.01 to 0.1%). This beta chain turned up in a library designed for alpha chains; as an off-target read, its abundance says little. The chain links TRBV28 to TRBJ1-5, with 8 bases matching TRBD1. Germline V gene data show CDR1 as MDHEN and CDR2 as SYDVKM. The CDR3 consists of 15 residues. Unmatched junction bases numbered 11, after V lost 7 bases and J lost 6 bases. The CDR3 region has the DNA TGTGCCAGCACCAAACAGGGGGTAGGGCCTCAGCCCCAGCATTTT. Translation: CASTKQGVGPQPQHF.

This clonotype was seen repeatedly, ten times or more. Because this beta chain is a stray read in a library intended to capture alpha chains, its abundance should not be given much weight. The CDR3 coding sequence is TGCAGCGTTGGAGATGGGTATAATCAGCCCCAGCATTTT. It encodes CSVGDGYNQPQHF. The chain couples TRBV29-1 to TRBJ1-5; D is ambiguous. The CDR3 totals 13 residues. Between the trimmed V and J ends, which lost 4 bases and 4 bases, there was a span of 11 bases. In germline, CDR1 is SQVTM, CDR2 ANQGSEA. The full variable domain, in which reference TRBV29-1 and TRBJ1-5 provide the parts outside the CDR3, is SAVISQKPSRDICQRGTSLTIQCQVDSQVTMMFWYRQQPGQSLTLIATANQGSEATYESGFVIDKFPISRPNLTFSTLTVSNMSPEDSSIYLCSVGDGYNQPQHFGDGTRLSIL.

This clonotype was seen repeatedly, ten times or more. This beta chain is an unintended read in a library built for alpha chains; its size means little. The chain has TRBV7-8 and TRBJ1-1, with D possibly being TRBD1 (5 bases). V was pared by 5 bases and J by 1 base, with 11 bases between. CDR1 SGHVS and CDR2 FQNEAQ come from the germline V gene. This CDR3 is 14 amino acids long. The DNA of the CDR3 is TGTGCCAGCAGCCCCAGGGCCGCGAACACTGAAGCTTTCTTT. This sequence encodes CASSPRAANTEAFF.

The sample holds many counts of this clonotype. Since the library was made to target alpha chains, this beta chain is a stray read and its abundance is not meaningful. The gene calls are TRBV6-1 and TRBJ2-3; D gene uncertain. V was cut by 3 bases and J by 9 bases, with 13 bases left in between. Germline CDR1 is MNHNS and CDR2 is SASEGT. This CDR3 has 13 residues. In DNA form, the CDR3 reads TGTGCCAGCAGTGAGAAGATAGGGATCACGCAGTATTTT. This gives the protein CASSEKIGITQYF.

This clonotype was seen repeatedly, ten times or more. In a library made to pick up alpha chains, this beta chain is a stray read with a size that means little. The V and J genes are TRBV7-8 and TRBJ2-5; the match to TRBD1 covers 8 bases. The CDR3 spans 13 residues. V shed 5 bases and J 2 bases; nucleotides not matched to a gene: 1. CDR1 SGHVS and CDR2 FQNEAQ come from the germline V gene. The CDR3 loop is CASSRDRQETQYF. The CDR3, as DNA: TGTGCCAGCAGCCGGGACAGGCAAGAGACCCAGTACTTC.

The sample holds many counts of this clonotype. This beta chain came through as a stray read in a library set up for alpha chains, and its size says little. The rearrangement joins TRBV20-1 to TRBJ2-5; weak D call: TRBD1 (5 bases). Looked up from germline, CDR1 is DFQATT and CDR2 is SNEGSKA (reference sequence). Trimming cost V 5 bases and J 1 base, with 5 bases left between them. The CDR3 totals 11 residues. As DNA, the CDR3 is TGCAGTGCTCAGGGCCAAGAGACCCAGTACTTC. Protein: CSAQGQETQYF.